At least ten counts were recorded for the clone carrying this T cell receptor (beta chain). TCRdb reprocessed the RT-PCR reads via MiXCR and lists one record per CDR3 protein. The table shows about 700,000 distinct CDR3 sequences, with around 14% occurring only once. With 6 bases removed from V and 6 bases from J, the gap between germline ends came to 14 bases. The CDR3 is made up of 13 amino acids. From germline, CDR1 is MNHEY and CDR2 SMNVEV (reference sequence). The sequence was obtained from a female donor in good health, serving as a healthy control. What was sequenced was memory CD4+ T cells from blood. The V and J genes are TRBV27 and TRBJ1-1, with D perhaps matching TRBD1 (5 bases). The CDR3 sequence: CASRLGTAAEAFF. The CDR3 DNA reads TGTGCCAGCAGACTCGGGACTGCGGCTGAAGCTTTCTTT.